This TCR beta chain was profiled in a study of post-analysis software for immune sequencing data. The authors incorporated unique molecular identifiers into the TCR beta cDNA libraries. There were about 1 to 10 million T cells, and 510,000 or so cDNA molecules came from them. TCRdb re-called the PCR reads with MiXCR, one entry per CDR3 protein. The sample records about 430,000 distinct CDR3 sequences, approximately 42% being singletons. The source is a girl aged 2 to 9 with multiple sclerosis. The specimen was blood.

The CDR3 DNA reads TGTGCCAGCAGCGCCACAGGGGGAGCGGCTAACTATGGCTACACCTTC. Its protein is CASSATGGAANYGYTF. This sequence joins TRBV9 and TRBJ1-2; 8 nucleotides align to TRBD1. CDR1 is SGDLS, CDR2 YYNGEE, per germline. This CDR3 has 16 amino acids. V was pared by 3 bases and J by 0 bases, with 7 bases of the junction left unmatched.